Here is one T cell receptor (beta chain) with its context. The antigen remains undetermined. Clones were sequenced by immunoSEQ multiplex PCR, and TCRdb holds only the in-frame ones, with some missing. The repertoire includes 380,000 or so clones, roughly four fifths of them detected once, and around 7.4% sits in the top ten. These data are taken from a study of Ad26.COV2.S vaccination and SARS-CoV-2 variants. Study outcomes and limitations: Vaccine recipients and placebo recipients showed similar non-spike TCR breadth. Researchers cautioned that TCR breadth and depth analyses may have underestimated total T cell responses.

As to treatment: roughly 19 received Ad26.COV2.S at low or high dose, single or two shots; several received placebo; per-sample allocation not given. On day 63 after the first injection, vaccine and placebo recipients gave samples. The administered vaccine (an Ad26 vector) expressed Wuhan-strain SARS-CoV-2 spike. V lost 2 bases, J lost 13 bases, and 15 bases lay in between. The germline V gene encodes CDR1 MNHNS and CDR2 SASEGT. The CDR3 runs to 14 residues. This chain links TRBV6-1 with TRBJ1-6; D unclear. The TCR comes from a person between 18 and 59 years old who received the Ad26.COV2.S COVID-19 vaccine or a placebo. Sequences were derived from peripheral blood, sampled in a trial of Ad26.COV2.S vaccine versus placebo. CDR3 DNA: TGTGCCAGCAGTGAACGGTCGGGGAGTTCGCCCCTCCACTTT. This translates into CASSERSGSSPLHF.